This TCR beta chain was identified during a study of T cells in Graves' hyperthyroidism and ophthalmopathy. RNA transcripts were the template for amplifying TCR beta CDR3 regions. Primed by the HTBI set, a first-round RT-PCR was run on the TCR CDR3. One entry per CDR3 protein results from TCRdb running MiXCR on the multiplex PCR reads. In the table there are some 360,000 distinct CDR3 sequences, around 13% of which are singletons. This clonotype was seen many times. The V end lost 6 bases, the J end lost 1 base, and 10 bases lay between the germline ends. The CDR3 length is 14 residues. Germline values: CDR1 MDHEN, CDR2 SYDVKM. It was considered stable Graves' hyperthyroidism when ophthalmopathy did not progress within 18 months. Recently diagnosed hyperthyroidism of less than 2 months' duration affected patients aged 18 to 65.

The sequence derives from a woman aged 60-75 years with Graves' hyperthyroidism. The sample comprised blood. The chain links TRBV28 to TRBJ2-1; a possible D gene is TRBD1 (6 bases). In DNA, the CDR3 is TGTGCCAGCAGGCTCCAGGGGTCCTACAATGAGCAGTTCTTC. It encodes CASRLQGSYNEQFF.